One T cell receptor beta chain is described in this entry. Its target is unknown. The data originate from a study of cytomegalovirus exposure and HLA in healthy donors. Looking at the study overall: It was reported in a later analysis that the 90 to 150 validation repertoires used the same platform as the approximately 690 first-cohort repertoires. Study observations and caveats: Generally TCR sequences proved uncommon, though certain public TCRs appeared in numerous donors. Published work reported that the classifier diagnosed cytomegalovirus status with high specificity and sensitivity.

The donors formed part of the approximately 120-subject validation cohort, distinct from the approximately 670-subject first cohort. This CDR3 is built from 13 residues. Germline values: CDR1 MNHEY, CDR2 SMNVEV (reference sequence). V was pared by 5 bases and J by 4 bases, with 5 bases of the junction left unmatched. Assay: immunoSEQ multiplex PCR; the TCRdb copy retains only in-frame clones and omits some. The data contain tens of thousands of clones, under 98% of them seen just once; the ten biggest clones take up approximately 10%. This rearrangement joins TRBV27 to TRBJ2-7; 7 bases agree with TRBD1. The receptor's source is a young man in good health and CMV-seropositive. Sequenced input: PBMCs. CDR3 sequence reads: CASSVYRGYEQYF. As DNA, the CDR3 is TGTGCCAGCAGTGTCTACAGGGGTTACGAGCAGTACTTC.